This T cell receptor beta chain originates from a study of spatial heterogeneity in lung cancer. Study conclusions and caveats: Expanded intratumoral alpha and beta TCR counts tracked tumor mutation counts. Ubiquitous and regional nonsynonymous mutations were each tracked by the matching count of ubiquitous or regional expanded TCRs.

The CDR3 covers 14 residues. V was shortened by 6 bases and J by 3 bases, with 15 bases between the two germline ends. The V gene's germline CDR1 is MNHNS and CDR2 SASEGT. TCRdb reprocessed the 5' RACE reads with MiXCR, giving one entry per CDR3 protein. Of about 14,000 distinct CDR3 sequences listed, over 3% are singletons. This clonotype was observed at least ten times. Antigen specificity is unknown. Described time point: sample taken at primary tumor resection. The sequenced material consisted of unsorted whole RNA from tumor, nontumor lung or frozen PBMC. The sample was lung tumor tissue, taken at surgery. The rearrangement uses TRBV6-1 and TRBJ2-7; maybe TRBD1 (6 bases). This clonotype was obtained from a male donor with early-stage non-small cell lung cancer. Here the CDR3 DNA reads TGTGCCAGCAGCCTAAATGCACAGGGCTACGAGCAGTACTTC. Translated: CASSLNAQGYEQYF.